Reported below is one T cell receptor (beta chain). Its target is not known. The primer mix had 60 Vbeta and 13 Jbeta primers. Assay: immunoSEQ multiplex PCR; the TCRdb copy retains only in-frame clones and omits some. The sample consists of over 100,000 clones, around 68% of them appearing once. This specimen belongs to a study of cytomegalovirus exposure and HLA in healthy donors. Study-level findings and limits: A further, later analysis showed that HLA-associated TCR beta chains (compared with equally common others) were more clonally expanded. Later on, a genetic analysis was performed. It linked a missense variant in DCLRE1C with V- and J-gene trimming of TCR beta.

Trimming removed 4 bases from V and 3 bases from J, with 19 bases in between. Germline CDR1 and CDR2: SGHNT and YYREEE (reference sequence). CDR3 size: 16 residues. Healthy bone marrow donors made up the cohort. The sample was PBMCs. This receptor was taken from a human donor in good health. The chain employs TRBV5-4 and TRBJ2-5; possibly TRBD1 for D (5 bases). The CDR3 nucleotides read TGTGCCAGCAGCCATGGACACGACCGTTTAGAAGAGACCCAGTACTTC. Translating it yields CASSHGHDRLEETQYF.